This passage covers 32 T cell receptor beta chains from one sample sequenced in a study of cytomegalovirus exposure and HLA in healthy donors. Researchers ran the PCR with 60 Vbeta and 13 Jbeta primers. Clones were sequenced by immunoSEQ multiplex PCR, and TCRdb holds only the in-frame ones, with some missing. The repertoire holds fewer than 110,000 clones, around 60% seen once, with roughly 3.5% in the top ten. Sequencing was carried out using PBMCs. The receptors stem from a woman aged 50 to 60 in good health and CMV-seronegative.

The CDR3 region is CASSSKNRDYNEQFF. The CDR3 DNA sequence: TGTGCCAGCAGCTCGAAAAACCGGGACTACAATGAGCAGTTCTTC. The genes are TRBV7-8 and TRBJ2-1; possibly TRBD2 for D (5 bases). The germline V gene encodes CDR1 SGHVS and CDR2 FQNEAQ. CDR3 size: 15 residues. Trimming pared 4 bases from V and 3 bases from J, leaving 13 bases between.

This clone was picked up a small number of times. V usage is TRBV4-3 and J usage is TRBJ2-1; TRBD2 might be the D (6 bases). This CDR3 spans 15 amino acids. Trimming took off 3 bases at V and 4 bases at J, with 13 bases between the two ends. Germline-derived CDR1 and CDR2 are LGHNA and YSLEER. Here the CDR3 reads CASSQQGDSYNEQFF. The CDR3, as DNA: TGCGCCAGCAGCCAGCAAGGGGACTCTTACAATGAGCAGTTCTTC.

The chain carries TRBV27 and TRBJ2-1, with TRBD2 identical over 11 bases. Trimming at V came to 3 bases and at J to 4 bases, leaving 2 bases not matched to a gene. Germline V gene sequence: CDR1 MNHEY, CDR2 SMNVEV (reference sequence). The CDR3 spans 15 residues. The CDR3 coding sequence is TGTGCCAGCAGTTTTGCTAGCGGGGGGTACAATGAGCAGTTCTTC. Translated: CASSFASGGYNEQFF.

Relative to its sample, this clone is medium-sized. The chain links TRBV16 to TRBJ1-1, with no clear D. CDR1 and CDR2 from the germline V gene are KGHSY and FQNENV. The CDR3 runs 14 residues. Trimming pared 7 bases from V and 4 bases from J, leaving 16 bases between. The CDR3, as DNA: TGTGCCAGCACCCCTGTGGGCGAGATCACTGAAGCTTTCTTT. Translated, it gives CASTPVGEITEAFF.

The rearrangement links TRBV19 to TRBJ2-3; TRBD2 is a possible D gene (6 bases). Germline V gene data show CDR1 as LNHDA and CDR2 as SQIVND (reference sequence). There are 16 residues in the CDR3. V was shortened by 2 bases and J by 3 bases, with 15 bases between the two germline ends. CDR3 nucleotides: TGTGCCAGTAGTATAACTAGCTTATACACGACAGATACGCAGTATTTT. Its translation is CASSITSLYTTDTQYF.

This CDR3 is CASSLQGTSTDTQYF. The DNA for the CDR3 is TGTGCCAGCAGTTTGCAGGGAACTAGCACAGATACGCAGTATTTT. The chain links TRBV28 to TRBJ2-3, with D tentatively TRBD1 (5 bases). V gave up 3 bases and J gave up 0 bases, with 10 bases separating them. The germline gives CDR1 MDHEN, CDR2 SYDVKM. There are 15 residues in the CDR3.

CDR3 residues: CASSLQAGEVNEQFF. The CDR3 region has the DNA TGTGCCAGCAGCCTACAAGCGGGAGAGGTCAATGAGCAGTTCTTC. The V and J genes are TRBV28 and TRBJ2-1; TRBD2 matches at 8 bases. The CDR3 spans 15 residues. The V gene end was trimmed by 6 bases and the J gene end by 6 bases; junction bases not matched to a gene: 10. The V gene's germline CDR1 is MDHEN and CDR2 SYDVKM.

This clone was observed a single time. The rearrangement links TRBV29-1 to TRBJ2-3; TRBD2 matches at 8 bases. This CDR3 spans 13 amino acids. V lost 8 bases to trimming and J lost 0 bases; unmatched junction nucleotides: 4. Germline V lookup: CDR1 SQVTM, CDR2 ANQGSEA. The CDR3 DNA reads as TGCAGCACCCGGGGGGGGAGCACAGATACGCAGTATTTT. Its translation: CSTRGGSTDTQYF.

V gene TRBV7-9 combines with J gene TRBJ2-1; the D gene is possibly TRBD1 (7 bases). The CDR3 length is 16 residues. Trimming removed 5 bases at V and 1 base at J, with 15 bases between. CDR1 and CDR2 (germline): SEHNR, FQNEAQ (reference sequence). CDR3 sequence reads: CASSVIRGRSYNEQFF. DNA of the CDR3: TGTGCCAGCAGCGTCATCAGGGGGAGGTCCTACAATGAGCAGTTCTTC.

V is TRBV2 and J is TRBJ2-2; possible D gene TRBD1, 5 bases. This CDR3 has 14 amino acids. CDR1 and CDR2 from the germline V gene are SNHLY and FYNNEI. Trimming stripped 1 base from V and 6 bases from J, with 9 bases between. CDR3 coding DNA: TGTGCCAGCAGTGAAGTTTTGGGGCCCGGGGAGCTGTTTTTT. Translating gives CASSEVLGPGELFF.

CDR3 in amino acids: CASSEGGSYEQYF. The CDR3 DNA reads as TGTGCCAGCAGTGAAGGCGGGAGCTACGAGCAGTACTTC. The chain joins TRBV6-1 to TRBJ2-7; TRBD2 aligns across 7 bases. Trimming cost V 1 base and J 3 bases; bases outside gene matches: 0. CDR1 MNHNS and CDR2 SASEGT come from the germline V gene. The length of the CDR3 is 13 residues.

The V gene is TRBV5-1, the J gene TRBJ1-2; the match to TRBD1 covers 9 bases. Germline values: CDR1 SGHRS, CDR2 YFSETQ. V shed 3 bases, J shed 8 bases, and the junction held 8 bases outside the gene matches. This CDR3 is built from 14 residues. The CDR3 spells CASSSEQGARGYTF. In DNA form, the CDR3 reads TGCGCCAGCAGCTCGGAACAGGGGGCTCGGGGCTACACCTTC.

The J gene is TRBJ1-4, the V gene TRBV18; D gene ambiguous. V shed 5 bases and J shed 4 bases, with 14 bases lying between them. From germline, CDR1 is KGHSH and CDR2 LQKENI. The CDR3 contains 15 residues. CDR3: CASSATRTLNEKLFF. CDR3 bases: TGTGCCAGCTCAGCTACAAGGACTCTTAATGAAAAACTGTTTTTT.

This clone was seen more than once but under ten times. The J gene is TRBJ2-4, the V gene TRBV11-3, with 13 positions matching TRBD2. This CDR3 is 18 amino acids long. V lost 3 bases and J lost 8; bases outside the gene matches: 13. In germline, CDR1 is SGHNT, CDR2 YENEEA. For the CDR3, the DNA is TGTGCCAGCAGCTTGTATGGGACTAGCGGGATAACGGGAGACATTCAGTACTTC. It codes for CASSLYGTSGITGDIQYF.

This clone was seen a handful of times. The chain joins TRBV28 to TRBJ2-5; the match to TRBD2 covers 7 bases. CDR1 MDHEN and CDR2 SYDVKM come from the germline V gene. V was pared by 6 bases and J by 4 bases, with 5 bases of the junction left unmatched. This CDR3 is 13 amino acids long. The CDR3 DNA reads TGTGCCAGCAGGTTAGCGGGTTCAGAGACCCAGTACTTC. It codes for CASRLAGSETQYF.

V is TRBV29-1 and J is TRBJ2-5, with TRBD1 matching 8 bases. The CDR3 covers 14 residues. V shed 3 bases and J 0 bases; nucleotides not matched to a gene: 3. CDR1 SQVTM and CDR2 ANQGSEA come from the germline V gene. CDR3 amino acids: CSVDQGAYQETQYF. CDR3 DNA sequence: TGCAGCGTTGATCAGGGGGCGTACCAAGAGACCCAGTACTTC.

The chain couples TRBV19 to TRBJ1-4; D not certain. In germline, CDR1 is LNHDA, CDR2 SQIVND (reference sequence). V was pared by 6 bases and J by 6 bases, with 14 bases between. This CDR3 spans 14 amino acids. The CDR3, as DNA: TGTGCCAGTAGCTATGACCGCGGGGATGAAAAACTGTTTTTT. Translation gives CASSYDRGDEKLFF.

This clone came up a few times. The chain uses TRBV21-1 and TRBJ1-6; TRBD1 was called by the table and not checked on the DNA. TRBV21-1 is deemed a pseudogene. There are 13 residues in the CDR3. Here the CDR3 reads CAGGSSYNSPLHF. In DNA form, the CDR3 reads TGTGCCGGGGGCAGCTCCTATAATTCACCCCTCCACTTT.

This rearrangement joins TRBV4-3 to TRBJ2-1; D unclear. Germline lookup yields CDR1 LGHNA and CDR2 YSLEER. V was cut by 1 base and J by 5 bases, with 6 bases left in between. The CDR3 sequence is 13 residues long. The CDR3 DNA is TGCGCCAGCAGCCAAGGCCAGGACAATGAGCAGTTCTTC. This encodes CASSQGQDNEQFF.

This chain joins TRBV9 and TRBJ1-4, with TRBD1 matching 7 bases. CDR3 length: 15 amino acids. Germline V gene sequence: CDR1 SGDLS, CDR2 YYNGEE. V lost 3 bases, J lost 2 bases, and 4 bases stayed unmatched. For the CDR3, the DNA is TGTGCCAGCAGCGCCCTACAGGGGACTAATGAAAAACTGTTTTTT. Its translation: CASSALQGTNEKLFF.

This sequence joins TRBV7-2 and TRBJ2-3; the D gene is possibly TRBD2 (7 bases). Trimming took off 3 bases at V and 2 bases at J, with 15 bases between the two ends. CDR3 length: 16 amino acids. Germline V gene lookup returns CDR1 SGHTA and CDR2 FQGNSA. CDR3 in amino acids: CASSFLSGGHTDTQYF. The CDR3, as DNA: TGTGCCAGCAGCTTTTTGTCCGGGGGGCACACAGATACGCAGTATTTT.

The chain employs TRBV28 and TRBJ1-5; D remains ambiguous. V was shortened by 3 bases and J by 7 bases, with 13 bases between the two germline ends. The CDR3 totals 14 residues. CDR1 MDHEN and CDR2 SYDVKM come from the germline V gene. Written as DNA, the CDR3 is TGTGCCAGCAGTTTCAATGGGGAGGAACAGCCCCAGCATTTT. This sequence encodes CASSFNGEEQPQHF.

The chain is built from TRBV28 and TRBJ2-7; 11 bases align to TRBD1. Germline CDR1 reads MDHEN; CDR2 reads SYDVKM. V lost 8 bases, J lost 4 bases, and 7 bases stayed unmatched. The CDR3 length is 14 residues. The CDR3 protein is CASLRDRGKYEQYF. In nucleotides, the CDR3 is TGTGCCAGCCTTCGGGACAGGGGGAAATACGAGCAGTACTTC.

The chain combines TRBV7-2 with TRBJ2-3, with D possibly being TRBD1 (6 bases). V lost 2 bases, J lost 0 bases, and 9 bases lay in between. CDR1 SGHTA and CDR2 FQGNSA come from the germline V gene. This CDR3 has 15 residues. The CDR3 protein is CASSLTGLSTDTQYF. The CDR3 DNA sequence: TGTGCCAGCAGCTTAACAGGGCTTAGCACAGATACGCAGTATTTT.

The chain uses TRBV13 and TRBJ2-3; 8 bases are a match to TRBD2. Germline lookup yields CDR1 PRHDT and CDR2 FYEKMQ (reference sequence). The CDR3 sequence is 17 residues long. Trimming cost V 1 base and J 2 bases; bases outside gene matches: 8. DNA of the CDR3: TGTGCCAGCAGCTTAGTTTTCGGGGGGGGAATCACAGATACGCAGTATTTT. This translates into CASSLVFGGGITDTQYF.

The V call is TRBV11-2, the J call TRBJ2-1, with D unclear. This CDR3 comprises 13 residues. V gave up 0 bases and J gave up 6 bases, with 6 bases separating them. Germline loops: CDR1 SGHAT, CDR2 FQNNGV. CDR3: CASSLDPSNEQFF. CDR3 DNA sequence: TGTGCCAGCAGCTTAGATCCGAGCAATGAGCAGTTCTTC.

The V and J genes are TRBV27 and TRBJ2-5; D is unresolved. TRBJ2-7 explains the end of the DNA better; the J call may be wrong. Germline V gives CDR1 MNHEY, CDR2 SMNVEV (reference sequence). CDR3 length equals 16 residues. Here the CDR3 DNA reads TGTGCCAGCAGTTTTAACTGGGCAGGCCTATCCTACGAGCAGTACTTC. It encodes CASSFNWAGLSYEQYF.

The chain carries TRBV14 and TRBJ1-1; D might be TRBD1 (5 bases). The germline CDR1 and CDR2 sequences are SGHDN and FVKESK. The CDR3 sequence is 13 residues long. V was trimmed by 4 bases and J by 2 bases, leaving 8 bases between them. This chain's CDR3 is CASSLDRNTEAFF. CDR3 nucleotides: TGTGCCAGCAGCCTAGACAGAAACACTGAAGCTTTCTTT.

Only a few counts were recorded for this clone. J is TRBJ2-5 and V is TRBV11-2, with TRBD1 as a possible D gene (6 bases). Germline-derived CDR1 and CDR2 are SGHAT and FQNNGV. The CDR3 extends over 15 amino acids. V gave up 0 bases and J gave up 0 bases, with 8 bases separating them. The DNA of the CDR3 is TGTGCCAGCAGCTTAGATAGGGGGTACCAAGAGACCCAGTACTTC. It specifies CASSLDRGYQETQYF. The complete variable domain, with remaining parts taken from reference TRBV11-2 and TRBJ2-5, reads EAGVAQSPRYKIIEKRQSVAFWCNPISGHATLYWYQQILGQGPKLLIQFQNNGVVDDSQLPKDRFSAERLKGVDSTLKIQPAKLEDSAVYLCASSLDRGYQETQYFGPGTRLLVL.

V and J are TRBV27 and TRBJ1-1; D unresolved. Germline CDR1 MNHEY, CDR2 SMNVEV (reference sequence). V was trimmed by 2 bases and J by 1 base, leaving 8 bases between them. This CDR3 region has 14 residues. CDR3 nucleotides: TGTGCCAGCAGTTTACAGCCGGGGAACACTGAAGCTTTCTTT. Translation: CASSLQPGNTEAFF.

V and J are TRBV7-9 and TRBJ1-5; a possible D gene is TRBD1 (5 bases). Germline CDR1 and CDR2: SEHNR and FQNEAQ (reference sequence). V dropped 1 base and J dropped 3 bases, with 13 bases sitting between them. CDR3 length equals 16 residues. CDR3: CASSLELGAFNQPQHF. DNA for the CDR3: TGTGCCAGCAGCTTAGAATTAGGGGCATTCAATCAGCCCCAGCATTTT.

The J gene is TRBJ1-2, the V gene TRBV19; D unresolved. This CDR3 has 13 residues. Looked up from germline, CDR1 is LNHDA and CDR2 is SQIVND (reference sequence). Trimming pared 2 bases from V and 2 bases from J, leaving 6 bases between. The CDR3 here is CASSIYKNYGYTF. DNA for the CDR3: TGTGCCAGTAGTATATACAAAAACTATGGCTACACCTTC.